Only a few counts were recorded for the clone carrying this T cell receptor (beta chain). Its antigen is not identified. Primers used in a second PCR of roughly 6 to 12 cycles were a sample-barcoded 5' primer and a J-beta primer mix. Each cDNA molecule carried a tag from a template-switch adaptor that contained 12 random nucleotides. TCRdb redid the calling of the 5' RACE reads with MiXCR, one entry per CDR3 protein. Altogether 710,000 or so distinct CDR3 sequences are present, approximately 21% being singletons, with the ten largest covering about 20%. This sample was included in a study of blood T cells in healthy people across ages. Germline V gives CDR1 MNHNY, CDR2 SVGAGI (reference sequence). V shed 6 bases, J shed 5 bases, and the junction held 12 bases outside the gene matches. CDR3 length: 16 amino acids. Study-wide points: Strong correlation existed between TCR beta diversity and naive T cell percentage. Researchers judged that diversity estimates from one million T cells fell short of true values. Per million T cells, TCR beta diversity dropped about linearly as age rose.

The sequencing sample was made of blood. The receptor's source is a man in his 70s in good health. This chain uses TRBV6-6 with TRBJ1-5; 8 bases line up with TRBD1. DNA for the CDR3: TGTGCCAGCAGGCGATCCCAGGGGGCGGCCGATCAGCCCCAGCATTTT. It codes for CASRRSQGAADQPQHF.